This T cell receptor beta chain was identified during a study of CD8 T cells in ankylosing spondylitis. Germline V lookup: CDR1 SGHRS, CDR2 YFSETQ. Deletions cut 0 bases from V and 0 bases from J, with 9 bases between. The CDR3 loop spans 15 amino acids. Via MiXCR, TCRdb re-called the 5' RACE reads, giving one row per CDR3 protein. The sample records 250,000 to 300,000 distinct CDR3 sequences, about 20% being singletons. Material for sequencing was blood, either unsorted or a sorted T cell fraction (not recorded which). V usage is TRBV5-1 and J usage is TRBJ1-2; D is undetermined. This TCR was sampled from a male donor with ankylosing spondylitis or in good health (not recorded which). DNA of the CDR3: TGCGCCAGCAGCTTGGGGCAGTCCCCTAACTATGGCTACACCTTC. Encoded protein: CASSLGQSPNYGYTF.